This T cell receptor (beta chain) was sequenced for a study of shared clonotypes between healthy human individuals. Study details: The donors, a couple of women and a few men, were aged 18 to 49.

On this clone itself: Its target is unknown.

V dropped 0 bases and J dropped 4; count of bases not matched to a gene: 7. This CDR3 spans 17 amino acids. Germline V CDR1 and CDR2: MGHRA, YSYEKL. Points from the study as a whole: Memory subsets had estimated richness that was generally smaller than that of naive subsets.

Every subset's genomic DNA went evenly onto several immunoSEQ plates. Replicate sorted-subset PCRs were loaded with approximately 190 ng DNA, roughly 33,000 T cell genomes. The data were produced by immunoSEQ multiplex PCR, yet TCRdb's version contains in-frame clones alone and is incomplete. The sample lists 2 million or so clones, around 96% seen once, with roughly 1.1% in the top ten. Only CD45RO-negative cells positively selected for CCR7 counted as naive CD8 cells, so terminally differentiated effector memory CD45RA+ cells were excluded. This chain connects TRBV4-1 to TRBJ2-7; TRBD2 aligns across 12 bases. The sample comprised naive CD8+ T cells sorted from blood. The clonotype comes from a man younger than 30 in good health. Here the CDR3 reads CASSQEARTSGTYEQYF. CDR3 bases: TGCGCCAGCAGCCAAGAAGCCAGGACTAGCGGGACTTACGAGCAGTACTTC.